Listed below are T cell receptor beta chains from one sample, sequenced in a study of long-term antiretroviral therapy in people with HIV. Some clones are missing from TCRdb's copy, which holds only in-frame ones; the method was immunoSEQ multiplex PCR. The repertoire consists of around 37,000 clones, with approximately 85% occurring once and the leading ten covering approximately 4.7%. The sequencing used unsorted PBMCs, collected roughly 3.3 years after starting antiretroviral therapy. Source of these receptors: a man between 18 and 35 years old with HIV. Both conserved end residues are part of each CDR3. The D gene is left open where the match is weak. Not every row has a clone size; where given, it reads once, few, many or a size class.

j_gene	v_gene	abundance	d_gene	CDR3aa	CDR3nt
TRBJ2-2	TRBV4-2	-	-	CASSQVRGRTGELFF	TGTGCCAGCAGCCAAGTAAGGGGGAGAACCGGGGAGCTGTTTTTT
TRBJ2-5	TRBV7-9	once	TRBD1	CASSPPTGQGFESETQYF	TGTGCCAGCAGCCCACCTACTGGACAGGGATTCGAGAGTGAGACCCAGTACTTC
TRBJ1-5	TRBV6-4	once	-	CASSTESNQPQHF	TGTGCCAGCAGTACAGAGAGCAATCAGCCCCAGCATTTT
TRBJ2-1	TRBV7-8	-	TRBD2	CASSLGGDSGSSLFF	TGTGCCAGCAGCTTAGGAGGTGATAGCGGGAGTTCTCTGTTCTTC
TRBJ2-7	TRBV9	-	-	CASSVAPGYEQYF	TGTGCCAGCAGCGTAGCACCGGGCTACGAGCAGTACTTC
TRBJ2-7	TRBV5-1	-	-	CASSLGGGMPYEQYF	TGCGCCAGCAGCTTGGGAGGGGGAATGCCCTACGAGCAGTACTTC
TRBJ2-1	TRBV4-2	-	-	CASSQVPAGEQFF	TGTGCCAGCAGCCAAGTTCCAGCGGGTGAGCAGTTCTTC
TRBJ2-7	TRBV15	once	-	CATSSVSGPFALYEQYF	TGTGCCACCAGCAGCGTGAGCGGGCCGTTCGCCCTTTACGAGCAGTACTTC
TRBJ2-1	TRBV9	once	-	CASSPRSGVLQGRGSEQFF	TGTGCCAGCAGCCCTCGTAGTGGGGTGTTGCAGGGTAGAGGCAGTGAGCAGTTCTTC
TRBJ1-4	TRBV25-1	-	-	CASSGTQGLRVEKLFF	TGTGCCAGCAGTGGGACTCAGGGTTTACGGGTTGAAAAACTGTTTTTT
TRBJ1-1	TRBV7-9	-	-	CASSLKGMAEAFF	TGTGCCAGCAGCTTAAAAGGGATGGCTGAAGCTTTCTTT
TRBJ2-3	TRBV7-2	-	-	CASSLSGSSTDTQYF	TGTGCCAGCAGCCTCAGCGGGTCTAGCACAGATACGCAGTATTTT
TRBJ1-2	TRBV6-6	-	-	CASSQFPHNYGYTF	TGTGCCAGCAGCCAGTTCCCGCATAACTATGGCTACACCTTC
TRBJ2-2	TRBV11-3	-	-	CASSLAGSTGELFF	TGTGCCAGCAGCTTAGCCGGCAGCACCGGGGAGCTGTTTTTT
TRBJ1-1	TRBV6-5	-	-	CASSPGLMNTEAFF	TGTGCCAGCAGCCCGGGACTGATGAACACTGAAGCTTTCTTT
TRBJ2-5	TRBV5-4	-	-	CASSPAESGAETQYF	TGTGCCAGCAGCCCGGCGGAGTCAGGGGCGGAGACCCAGTACTTC
TRBJ1-1	TRBV18	-	TRBD1	CASSPGQGNTEAFF	TGTGCCAGCTCACCCGGACAGGGGAACACTGAAGCTTTCTTT
TRBJ2-3	TRBV29-1	once	-	CSVVPSSTDTQYF	TGCAGCGTTGTGCCCAGTAGCACAGATACGCAGTATTTT
TRBJ1-5	TRBV10-3	-	-	CAISESDRRVSNQPQHF	TGTGCCATCAGTGAGTCCGACAGGAGGGTCAGCAATCAGCCCCAGCATTTT
TRBJ2-1	TRBV19	-	TRBD2	CASSTRTSGRAMNEQFF	TGTGCCAGTAGTACGCGGACTAGCGGGAGAGCTATGAATGAGCAGTTCTTC
TRBJ2-5	TRBV10-3	-	-	CAISEGVQETQYF	TGTGCCATCAGTGAAGGAGTCCAAGAGACCCAGTACTTC
TRBJ2-7	TRBV11-2	-	-	CASSLDPGLYEQYF	TGTGCCAGCAGCTTAGACCCGGGACTCTACGAGCAGTACTTC
TRBJ2-7	TRBV6-1	-	TRBD1	CASRGDRARVEQYF	TGTGCCAGCAGGGGCGACAGGGCCAGGGTTGAGCAGTACTTC
TRBJ1-1	TRBV5-1	-	-	CASSLVAHGNTEAFF	TGCGCCAGCAGCTTGGTGGCTCACGGGAACACTGAAGCTTTCTTT
TRBJ2-2	TRBV5-1	-	-	CASSQIDRPNTGELFF	TGCGCCAGCAGCCAAATAGACAGGCCGAACACCGGGGAGCTGTTTTTT
TRBJ1-2	TRBV4-3	few	-	CASSQSLGGNYGYTF	TGCGCCAGCAGCCAGAGCTTGGGAGGGAACTATGGCTACACCTTC
TRBJ2-1	TRBV4-3	-	TRBD2	CASSPHTSGSNEQFF	TGCGCCAGCAGCCCCCATACTAGCGGGTCGAATGAGCAGTTCTTC
TRBJ1-5	TRBV12-5	-	-	CASGPLGNSNQPQHF	TGTGCTAGTGGTCCGCTGGGGAATAGCAATCAGCCCCAGCATTTT
TRBJ1-4	TRBV7-6	-	-	CASSLGGENEKLFF	TGTGCCAGCAGCTTAGGAGGGGAAAATGAAAAACTGTTTTTT
TRBJ2-7	TRBV19	-	-	CASSIGASYEQYF	TGTGCCAGTAGTATAGGGGCCTCCTACGAGCAGTACTTC
TRBJ1-5	TRBV5-4	-	TRBD1	CASSLGGQGNQPQHF	TGTGCCAGCAGCTTGGGGGGACAGGGCAATCAGCCCCAGCATTTT
TRBJ2-6	TRBV28	-	-	CASSPPLYGTGANVLTF	TGTGCCAGCAGTCCCCCTTTATATGGGACAGGGGCCAACGTCCTGACTTTC
TRBJ1-1	TRBV6-4	-	-	CASSEWQNTEAFF	TGTGCCAGCAGTGAGTGGCAGAACACTGAAGCTTTCTTT
TRBJ2-7	TRBV6-5	-	-	CASSFPGNSYEQYF	TGTGCCAGCAGTTTCCCAGGGAACTCCTACGAGCAGTACTTC
TRBJ2-2	TRBV6-4	-	-	CASSHKDSGELFF	TGTGCCAGCAGTCATAAGGACAGCGGGGAGCTGTTTTTT
TRBJ2-1	TRBV11-1	once	-	CASSGGSSYNEQFF	TGTGCCAGCAGCGGGGGAAGCTCCTACAATGAGCAGTTCTTC
TRBJ1-1	TRBV19	few	TRBD1	CASSMGTGRTEAFF	TGTGCCAGTAGTATGGGGACAGGGAGGACTGAAGCTTTCTTT
TRBJ1-1	TRBV25-1	-	-	CASSEGFGEAFF	TGTGCCAGCAGTGAAGGGTTCGGTGAAGCTTTCTTT
TRBJ1-5	TRBV2	-	TRBD1	CASSGQGGQPQHF	TGTGCCAGCAGTGGACAGGGGGGTCAGCCCCAGCATTTT
TRBJ2-7	TRBV27	-	-	CASSLSTPYEQYF	TGTGCCAGCAGTTTATCAACACCCTACGAGCAGTACTTC
TRBJ1-2	TRBV14	-	TRBD1	CASSQVLGDRDGYTF	TGTGCCAGCAGCCAAGTCTTAGGGGACAGGGACGGCTACACCTTC
TRBJ2-6	TRBV5-1	once	TRBD1	CASSLGQGGSGANVLTF	TGCGCCAGCAGCTTGGGACAGGGGGGTTCTGGGGCCAACGTCCTGACTTTC
TRBJ2-7	TRBV5-1	-	-	CASSLGPTGTYEQYF	TGCGCCAGCAGCTTGGGCCCCACAGGGACCTACGAGCAGTACTTC
TRBJ2-7	TRBV27	-	-	CASSPLGVYEQYF	TGTGCCAGCAGCCCATTAGGTGTCTACGAGCAGTACTTC